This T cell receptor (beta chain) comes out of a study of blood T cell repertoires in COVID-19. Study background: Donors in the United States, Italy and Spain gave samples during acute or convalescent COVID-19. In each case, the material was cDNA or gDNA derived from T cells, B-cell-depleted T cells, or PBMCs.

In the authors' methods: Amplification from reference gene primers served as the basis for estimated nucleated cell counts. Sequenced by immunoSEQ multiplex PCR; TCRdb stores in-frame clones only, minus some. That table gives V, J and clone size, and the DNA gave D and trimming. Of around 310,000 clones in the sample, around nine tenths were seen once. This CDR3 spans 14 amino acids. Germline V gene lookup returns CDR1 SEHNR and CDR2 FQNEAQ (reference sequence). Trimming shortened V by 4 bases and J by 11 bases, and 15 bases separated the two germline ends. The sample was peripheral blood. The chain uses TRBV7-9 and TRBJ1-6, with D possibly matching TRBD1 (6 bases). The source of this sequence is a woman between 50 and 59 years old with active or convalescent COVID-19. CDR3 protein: CASSSTGLMTPLHF. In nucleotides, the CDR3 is TGTGCCAGCAGCTCGACAGGCCTGATGACACCCCTCCACTTT.